The 3 T cell receptor beta chains below all came from one sample that was sequenced in a study of blood T cell repertoires in COVID-19. Repertoires were generated with immunoSEQ multiplex PCR, while TCRdb's copy carries only in-frame clones and drops some. The data hold about 250,000 clones, with 85% to 90% observed a single time. Material: PBMCs or T cells enriched from blood (not recorded which). These receptors came from a man younger than 35 who had recovered from COVID-19.

The V and J genes are TRBV7-9 and TRBJ2-7; 12 nucleotides align to TRBD2. Trimming cost V 7 bases and J 3 bases; bases outside gene matches: 4. The CDR3 consists of 14 residues. Germline V gene lookup returns CDR1 SEHNR and CDR2 FQNEAQ (reference sequence). The CDR3 DNA reads as TGTGCCAGCACTACACTAGCGGGAGGCTACGAGCAGTACTTC. It codes for CASTTLAGGYEQYF.

In regard to this clone: The same CDR3 can be traced to other DNA sequences in this sample. The gene calls are TRBV24-1 and TRBJ2-7; TRBD2 matches 7 bases. Germline CDR1 and CDR2: KGHDR and SFDVKD. The V and J ends lost 3 bases and 2 bases, in that order; junction bases with no gene match: 0. This CDR3 is built from 13 residues. Written as DNA, the CDR3 is TGTGCCACCAGTGATGGGGGGGCCTACGAGCAGTACTTC. Its translation is CATSDGGAYEQYF.

The chain combines TRBV27 with TRBJ1-6; 8 positions agree with TRBD1. In germline, CDR1 is MNHEY, CDR2 SMNVEV (reference sequence). After removal of 5 bases from V and 10 bases from J, the junction contained 7 bases not matched to a gene. The CDR3 extends over 14 amino acids. The CDR3 loop reads CASSSGQGRSPLHF. CDR3 nucleotides: TGTGCCAGCAGTAGCGGACAGGGTCGCTCACCCCTCCACTTT.